A selection of T cell receptor beta chains follows, all from one sample in a study of HIV-infected children after antiretroviral therapy interruption. TCRdb analysed the 3' RACE reads with MiXCR anew, one entry per CDR3 protein. The sample yields roughly 46,000 distinct CDR3 sequences, 3.5% to 5% seen once. The sample consisted of CD45RA+ CD4+ T cells from PBMCs, pooled from several time points, taken from a donor given antiretroviral therapy, either interrupted or continuous. Receptors originate from a pool of human donors with HIV. CDR3s include the opening cysteine and the closing phenylalanine or tryptophan. The order of the fields is J gene, V gene, clone size, D gene, CDR3 DNA, CDR3 protein. The D gene is left open where the match is weak. Clone size appears in some rows only: once, few, many, or a class for an expanded clone.

TRBJ1-2 TRBV20-1 NA TRBD1 TGCAGTGCCGAACAGGGGGTTGGTGGCTACACCTTC CSAEQGVGGYTF
TRBJ1-3 TRBV3-1 few NA TGTGCCAGCAGCCTAACAGGGAGCTCTGGAAACACCATATATTTT CASSLTGSSGNTIYF
TRBJ2-1 TRBV11-3 NA TRBD1 TGTGCCAGCAGCTTAGAAAATGACTGGGGTCCAGGGACAGGGAAGCTGCTGGGGAATGAGCAGTTCTTC CASSLENDWGPGTGKLLGNEQFF
TRBJ2-7 TRBV29-1 many TRBD1 TGCAGCGTTCTAAGGACAGGGGACGAGCAGTACTTC CSVLRTGDEQYF
TRBJ2-1 TRBV7-2 many TRBD2 TGTGCCAGCAGTTTTGTAGCGGGGGGGCGAAATGAGCAGTTCTTC CASSFVAGGRNEQFF
TRBJ1-1 TRBV2 NA NA TGTGCCAGCATGGTCAGCCCGAACACTGAAGCTTTCTTT CASMVSPNTEAFF
TRBJ2-1 TRBV5-1 many TRBD2 TGCGCCAGCAGCTCCTTTTTGGCTAGCGGGGGGGCGGGTAATGAGCAGTTCTTC CASSSFLASGGAGNEQFF
TRBJ2-3 TRBV6-2/TRBV6-3 few TRBD2 TGTGCCAGCAGTTACGCTAGCGGGGGGGCCAGAGATACGCAGTATTTT CASSYASGGARDTQYF
TRBJ2-3 TRBV2 few NA TGTGCCAGCGGCAGTCGGCTGAGCACAGATACGCAGTATTTT CASGSRLSTDTQYF
TRBJ1-1 TRBV25-1 NA NA TGTGCCAGCAGTGAGGTAGGGGCAGGAGGCACTGAAGCTTTCTTT CASSEVGAGGTEAFF